The 18 T cell receptor beta chains presented below share a single source sample, sequenced in a study of breast tumors, draining lymph nodes, adjacent tissues. Breast cancer patients provided tissue from their axillary draining lymph nodes. One entry per CDR3 protein, called by TCRdb with MiXCR from the multiplex PCR reads. The table lists about 130,000 distinct CDR3 sequences, nearly 20% of them singletons. Material for sequencing was axillary lymph node tissue. The source is a female donor with breast cancer. Some clones in this sample may be carry-over from other donors' samples.

Ten or more counts support this clonotype. The chain is built from TRBV5-1 and TRBJ2-3; D might be TRBD1 or TRBD2, each matching 6 bases. CDR1 SGHRS and CDR2 YFSETQ come from the germline V gene. The CDR3 sequence is 14 residues long. The ends were cut back, 7 bases at V and 0 bases at J, with 12 bases in the middle. CDR3 protein: CASGGLTSTDTQYF. CDR3 coding DNA: TGCGCCAGCGGGGGGCTAACTAGCACAGATACGCAGTATTTT.

V is TRBV3-1 and J is TRBJ2-5, with 8 bases that match TRBD2. The CDR3 is made up of 17 amino acids. Germline V gene sequence: CDR1 LGHDT, CDR2 YNNKEL (reference sequence). Unmatched junction bases numbered 14, after V lost 4 bases and J lost 4 bases. Here the CDR3 DNA reads TGTGCCAGCAGCCCTCTCCGCCGGGCGGGGGGTCGAGAGACCCAGTACTTC. Encoded protein: CASSPLRRAGGRETQYF.

This clonotype appeared many times. The chain joins TRBV7-9 to TRBJ2-1; TRBD2 aligns across 11 bases. Germline lookup yields CDR1 SEHNR and CDR2 FQNEAQ (reference sequence). The CDR3 has 13 residues. Trimming cost V 8 bases and J 8 bases; bases outside gene matches: 5. The CDR3, as DNA: TGTGCCAGCGGGCTAGCGGGAGGTGATGAGCAGTTCTTC. Its translation is CASGLAGGDEQFF.

Ten or more counts support this clonotype. The chain employs TRBV5-8 and TRBJ2-2; no clear D gene. The V and J ends lost 1 base and 4 bases respectively, with 8 bases between them. CDR3 size: 14 residues. CDR1 is SGHTS and CDR2 is YDEGEE in the germline V gene. CDR3 in amino acids: CASSLSSFTGELFF. The CDR3 DNA follows: TGTGCCAGCAGCTTGTCCAGTTTCACCGGGGAGCTGTTTTTT. Full variable domain (outside the CDR3, taken from reference TRBV5-8 and TRBJ2-2): EAGVTQSPTHLIKTRGQQATLRCSPISGHTSVYWYQQALGLGLQFLLWYDEGEERNRGNFPPRFSGRQFPNYSSELNVNALELEDSALYLCASSLSSFTGELFFGEGSRLTVL.

This clonotype was observed many times. The rearrangement uses TRBV20-1 and TRBJ2-3; no reliable D call. The CDR3 has 12 residues. Germline-derived CDR1 and CDR2 are DFQATT and SNEGSKA (reference sequence). The V end was cut by 3 bases, the J end by 2 bases, with 6 bases between. This CDR3 reads CSARENTDTQYF. The CDR3 coding sequence is TGCAGTGCTAGGGAGAACACAGATACGCAGTATTTT.

This clonotype was counted only a few times. A much larger clone lies a single base off, so this may be a read error. The gene calls are TRBV29-1 and TRBJ1-2, with TRBD1 identical over 9 bases. CDR1 is SQVTM and CDR2 is ANQGSEA in the germline V gene. The CDR3 loop spans 13 amino acids. Trimming at V came to 6 bases and at J to 3 bases, leaving 5 bases not matched to a gene. The CDR3 spells CSVARTGDYGYTF. The CDR3 nucleotides are TGCAGCGTGGCCCGGACAGGGGACTATGGCTACACCTTC.

A note on this clonotype: One base away lies a much larger clone, so this may be a sequencing read error. This chain uses TRBV10-3 with TRBJ1-6; 7 positions agree with TRBD1. V shed 11 bases, J shed 11 bases, and the junction held 15 bases outside the gene matches. CDR1 ENHRY and CDR2 SYGVKD come from the germline V gene. The CDR3 runs to 14 residues. Written as DNA, the CDR3 is TGTGCCTCCAAACCTACAGGGGACGGTCCACCCCTCCACTTT. This gives the protein CASKPTGDGPPLHF.

This clonotype showed up many times. The V gene is TRBV6-2 or TRBV6-3, the J gene TRBJ2-5, with no clear D. This CDR3 contains 14 residues. V lost 7 bases to trimming and J lost 9 bases, with 21 bases between them. Germline V CDR1 and CDR2: MNHEY, SVGEGT. The CDR3 nucleotides are TGTGCCAGCAACAAGATAAGATACGTCCCAGCCCAGTACTTC. Protein: CASNKIRYVPAQYF.

This clonotype was found many times. The J gene is TRBJ2-7, the V gene TRBV5-6; 8 positions match TRBD2. Germline CDR1 SGHDT, CDR2 YYEEEE. The CDR3 is made up of 14 amino acids. The trim removed 4 bases at V and 3 bases at J, leaving 6 bases unmatched. In DNA, the CDR3 is TGTGCCAGCAGCAAGCCGGGACTAGACTACGAGCAGTACTTC. Its translation: CASSKPGLDYEQYF.

Details on this clonotype: A single base separates this from a much larger clone, so it may be a read error. The gene calls are TRBV7-9 and TRBJ1-5; TRBD1 matches 7 bases. The germline CDR1 and CDR2 sequences are SEHNR and FQNEAQ (reference sequence). The length of the CDR3 is 15 residues. This CDR3 reads CASSFPDRAGQPPHF. CDR3 sequence (DNA): TGTGCCAGCAGCTTCCCTGACAGGGCCGGCCAGCCCCCGCATTTT.

The table lists this clonotype with many counts. The V call is TRBV27, the J call TRBJ1-2; the D gene is possibly TRBD1 (5 bases). Trimming removed 9 bases from V and 0 bases from J, with 11 bases in between. The CDR3 consists of 13 residues. Germline assignment: CDR1 MNHEY and CDR2 SMNVEV (reference sequence). Here the CDR3 DNA reads TGTGCCAGTGGGACTCAGACTAACTATGGCTACACCTTC. Encoded protein: CASGTQTNYGYTF.

This clonotype was counted many times. V gene TRBV6-6 combines with J gene TRBJ2-3; D gene ambiguous. The CDR3 totals 13 residues. Germline V gene lookup returns CDR1 MNHNY and CDR2 SVGAGI (reference sequence). The ends were cut back, 7 bases at V and 4 bases at J, with 12 bases in the middle. DNA for the CDR3: TGTGCCAGCAACAGAAACAAGGCAGATACGCAGTATTTT. Its translation: CASNRNKADTQYF.

This clonotype was seen a handful of times. The rearrangement uses TRBV3-1 and TRBJ2-7; D not certain. Germline assignment: CDR1 LGHDT and CDR2 YNNKEL (reference sequence). Between the trimmed V and J ends, which lost 3 bases and 6 bases, there was a span of 9 bases. The CDR3 loop spans 12 amino acids. The CDR3 DNA sequence: TGTGCCAGCAGCCAGATAGAATTCGAGCAGTACTTC. It is translated as CASSQIEFEQYF.

This clonotype was detected ten times or more. This chain connects TRBV28 to TRBJ2-7, with 7 bases identical to TRBD1. Germline CDR1 MDHEN, CDR2 SYDVKM. The junction had 9 bases not matched to a gene; V was cut back by 2 bases and J by 2 bases. The CDR3 is 16 residues long. DNA for the CDR3: TGTGCCAGCAGTTTAGTGACAGGGAACGACGCCTACGAGCAGTACTTC. Its protein is CASSLVTGNDAYEQYF. Full variable domain (remainder filled in from reference TRBV28 and TRBJ2-7): DVKVTQSSRYLVKRTGEKVFLECVQDMDHENMFWYRQDPGLGLRLIYFSYDVKMKEKGDIPEGYSVSREKKERFSLILESASTNQTSMYLCASSLVTGNDAYEQYFGPGTRLTVT.

In this sample, this clonotype turned up many times. The genes are TRBV20-1 and TRBJ2-7; D ambiguous. This CDR3 region has 11 residues. Germline values: CDR1 DFQATT, CDR2 SNEGSKA (reference sequence). The V end was cut by 5 bases, the J end by 3 bases, with 8 bases between. The CDR3 nucleotides are TGCAGTGCTGAGGACCGCTACGAGCAGTACTTC. Translated: CSAEDRYEQYF.

This clonotype was seen repeatedly, ten times or more. V gene TRBV9 combines with J gene TRBJ2-1, with a tentative D call TRBD2 (6 bases). The V gene lost 0 bases and the J gene lost 3 bases, with 10 bases spanning the gap. Germline V lookup: CDR1 SGDLS, CDR2 YYNGEE. CDR3 length equals 15 residues. CDR3 nucleotide sequence: TGTGCCAGCAGCGTAGCCACCGGGAGCTACAATGAGCAGTTCTTC. This encodes CASSVATGSYNEQFF.

This clonotype was counted at least ten times. The gene calls are TRBV29-1 and TRBJ2-1; TRBD2 is a possible D gene (5 bases). The length of the CDR3 is 13 residues. Germline CDR1 reads SQVTM; CDR2 reads ANQGSEA. The V gene lost 7 bases and the J gene lost 4 bases, with 14 bases spanning the gap. CDR3 amino acids: CSAPSGGYNEQFF. Here the CDR3 DNA reads TGCAGCGCCCCGTCAGGAGGTTACAATGAGCAGTTCTTC.

The gene calls are TRBV7-9 and TRBJ2-5; D perhaps matches TRBD2 (5 bases). CDR1 and CDR2 from the germline V gene are SEHNR and FQNEAQ (reference sequence). Trimming shortened V by 3 bases and J by 0 bases, and 11 bases separated the two germline ends. The length of the CDR3 is 15 residues. The CDR3 protein is CASSFDREYQETQYF. CDR3 sequence (DNA): TGTGCCAGCAGCTTCGATCGGGAATACCAAGAGACCCAGTACTTC.